The entry that follows covers one TCR beta chain sequence. This sample was included in a study of blood T cell repertoires in COVID-19. About the research overall: Sites across the United States, Italy and Spain contributed samples from acute and convalescent COVID-19. In each case, the material was cDNA or gDNA derived from T cells, B-cell-depleted T cells, or PBMCs.

While infection was still active, Seattle patients were enrolled and then followed longitudinally. In the authors' workflow: Reference gene primers were amplified, and this amplification served to estimate nucleated cell counts. Clones were sequenced by immunoSEQ multiplex PCR, and TCRdb holds only the in-frame ones, with some missing. V, J and clone size are those of that table, while D and trimming were read from the DNA. The repertoire holds approximately 500,000 clones, about 88% seen once, with less than 9.5% in the top ten. Trimming took off 1 base at V and 1 base at J, with 5 bases between the two ends. CDR1 is GTSNPN and CDR2 is SVGIG in the germline V gene (reference sequence). The CDR3 is made up of 14 amino acids.

This TCR was recovered from a woman aged 45-65 years with COVID-19, enrolled during active disease. The chain combines TRBV30 with TRBJ1-6; D remains unclear. The specimen sequenced was peripheral blood. In DNA form, the CDR3 reads TGTGCCTGGAGTGGGAGGTCCTATAATTCACCCCTCCACTTT. It is translated as CAWSGRSYNSPLHF.